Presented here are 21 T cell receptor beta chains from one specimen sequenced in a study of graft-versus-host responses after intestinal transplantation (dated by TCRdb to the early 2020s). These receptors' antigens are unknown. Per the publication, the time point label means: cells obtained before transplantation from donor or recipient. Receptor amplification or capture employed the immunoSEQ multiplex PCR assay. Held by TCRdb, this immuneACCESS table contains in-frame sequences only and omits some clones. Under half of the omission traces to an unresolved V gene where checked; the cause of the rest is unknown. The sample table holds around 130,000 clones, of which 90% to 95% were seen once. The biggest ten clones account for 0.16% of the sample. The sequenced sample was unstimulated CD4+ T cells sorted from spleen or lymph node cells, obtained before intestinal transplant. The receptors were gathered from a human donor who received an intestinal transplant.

The chain's CDR3 is CAIRTTRDSYSYEQYF. CDR3 nucleotide sequence: TGTGCCATCAGGACCACCCGGGACAGCTACTCCTACGAGCAGTACTTC. The gene calls are TRBV10-3 and TRBJ2-7; 7 positions match TRBD1. This CDR3 contains 16 residues. V shed 6 bases, J shed 0 bases, and the junction held 11 bases outside the gene matches. Per the germline V gene, CDR1 is ENHRY and CDR2 is SYGVKD.

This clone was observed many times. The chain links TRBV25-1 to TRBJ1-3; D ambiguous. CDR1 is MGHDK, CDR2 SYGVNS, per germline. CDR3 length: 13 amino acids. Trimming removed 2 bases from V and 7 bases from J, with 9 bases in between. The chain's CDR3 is CASSETNRNTIYF. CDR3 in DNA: TGTGCCAGCAGTGAAACCAACCGGAACACCATATATTTT.

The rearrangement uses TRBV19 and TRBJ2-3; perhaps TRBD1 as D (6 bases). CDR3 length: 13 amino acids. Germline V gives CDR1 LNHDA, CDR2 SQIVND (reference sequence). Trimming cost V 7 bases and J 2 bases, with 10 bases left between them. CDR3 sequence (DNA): TGTGCCAGTAAGGGACAAGTCACAGATACGCAGTATTTT. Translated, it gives CASKGQVTDTQYF.

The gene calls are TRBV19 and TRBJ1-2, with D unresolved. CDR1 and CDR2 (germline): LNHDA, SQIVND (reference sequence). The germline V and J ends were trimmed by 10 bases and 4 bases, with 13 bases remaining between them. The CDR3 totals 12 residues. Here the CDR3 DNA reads TGTGCCACCCGGACGGTTCCCTATGGCTACACCTTC. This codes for CATRTVPYGYTF.

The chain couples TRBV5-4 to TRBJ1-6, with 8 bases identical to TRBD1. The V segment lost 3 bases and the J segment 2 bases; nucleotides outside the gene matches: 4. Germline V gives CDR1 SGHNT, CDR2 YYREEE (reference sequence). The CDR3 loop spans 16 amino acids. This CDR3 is CASSWTGSAYNSPLHF. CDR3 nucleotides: TGTGCCAGCAGCTGGACAGGGTCGGCCTATAATTCACCCCTCCACTTT.

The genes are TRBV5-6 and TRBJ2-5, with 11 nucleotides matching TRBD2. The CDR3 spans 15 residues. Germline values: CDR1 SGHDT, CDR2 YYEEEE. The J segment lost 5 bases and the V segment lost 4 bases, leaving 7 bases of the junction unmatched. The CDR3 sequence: CASSKALAGGETQYF. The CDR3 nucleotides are TGTGCCAGCAGCAAGGCCCTAGCGGGGGGCGAGACCCAGTACTTC. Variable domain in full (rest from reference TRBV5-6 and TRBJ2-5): DAGVTQSPTHLIKTRGQQVTLRCSPKSGHDTVSWYQQALGQGPQFIFQYYEEEERQRGNFPDRFSGHQFPNYSSELNVNALLLGDSALYLCASSKALAGGETQYFGPGTRLLVL.

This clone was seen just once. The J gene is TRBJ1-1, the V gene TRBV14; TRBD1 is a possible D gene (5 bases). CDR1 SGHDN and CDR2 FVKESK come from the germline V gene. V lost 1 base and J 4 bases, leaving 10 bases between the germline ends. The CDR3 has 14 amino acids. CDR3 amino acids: CASSQVQRGTEAFF. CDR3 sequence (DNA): TGTGCCAGCAGCCAAGTTCAGAGGGGCACTGAAGCTTTCTTT.

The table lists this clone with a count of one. This chain's CDR3 is CASSVRDRRTYEQYF. DNA of the CDR3: TGTGCCAGCAGCGTACGGGACAGGAGGACCTACGAGCAGTACTTC. The chain couples TRBV9 to TRBJ2-7, with TRBD1 matching 8 bases. The V segment lost 1 base and the J segment 2 bases; nucleotides outside the gene matches: 5. Germline lookup yields CDR1 SGDLS and CDR2 YYNGEE. This CDR3 region has 15 residues.

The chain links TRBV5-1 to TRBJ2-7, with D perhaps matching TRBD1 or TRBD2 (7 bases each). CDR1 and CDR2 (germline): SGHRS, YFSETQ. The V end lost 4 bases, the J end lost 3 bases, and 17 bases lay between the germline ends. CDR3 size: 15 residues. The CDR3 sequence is CASSSGTAFNYEQYF. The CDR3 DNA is TGCGCCAGCAGCAGCGGGACAGCCTTTAACTACGAGCAGTACTTC.

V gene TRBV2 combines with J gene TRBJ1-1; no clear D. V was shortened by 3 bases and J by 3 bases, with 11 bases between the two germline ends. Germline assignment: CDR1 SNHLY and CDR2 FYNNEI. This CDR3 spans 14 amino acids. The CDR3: CASSDGGLDTEAFF. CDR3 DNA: TGTGCCAGCAGTGACGGCGGGTTGGACACTGAAGCTTTCTTT. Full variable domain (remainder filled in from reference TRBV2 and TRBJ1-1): EPEVTQTPSHQVTQMGQEVILRCVPISNHLYFYWYRQILGQKVEFLVSFYNNEISEKSEIFDDQFSVERPDGSNFTLKIRSTKLEDSAMYFCASSDGGLDTEAFFGQGTRLTVV.

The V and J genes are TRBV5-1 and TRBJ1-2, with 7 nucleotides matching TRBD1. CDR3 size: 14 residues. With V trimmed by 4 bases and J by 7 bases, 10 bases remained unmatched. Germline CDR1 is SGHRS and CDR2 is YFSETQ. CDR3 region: CASSLPGGDGGYTF. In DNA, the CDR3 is TGCGCCAGCAGCCTCCCAGGGGGGGACGGTGGCTACACCTTC.

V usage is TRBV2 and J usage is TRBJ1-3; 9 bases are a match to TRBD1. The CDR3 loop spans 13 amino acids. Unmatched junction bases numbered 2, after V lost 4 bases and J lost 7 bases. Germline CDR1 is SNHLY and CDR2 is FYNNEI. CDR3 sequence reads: CASSVDRGNTIYF. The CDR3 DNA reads TGTGCCAGCAGTGTGGACAGGGGTAACACCATATATTTT.

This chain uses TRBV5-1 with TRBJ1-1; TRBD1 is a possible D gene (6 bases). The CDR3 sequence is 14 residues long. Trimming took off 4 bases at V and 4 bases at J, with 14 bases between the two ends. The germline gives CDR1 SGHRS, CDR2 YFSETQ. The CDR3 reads CASSKQGFSTEAFF. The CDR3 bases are TGCGCCAGCAGCAAACAGGGTTTTTCCACTGAAGCTTTCTTT.

CDR3: CASSLGTGGGYSNQPQHF. The DNA for the CDR3 is TGTGCCAGTTCCCTTGGGACAGGGGGCGGCTATAGCAATCAGCCCCAGCATTTT. The rearrangement joins TRBV19 to TRBJ1-5, with 12 positions matching TRBD1. The CDR3 totals 18 residues. Trimming took 8 bases from V and 0 from J; bases not matched to a gene: 11. The germline CDR1 and CDR2 sequences are LNHDA and SQIVND (reference sequence).

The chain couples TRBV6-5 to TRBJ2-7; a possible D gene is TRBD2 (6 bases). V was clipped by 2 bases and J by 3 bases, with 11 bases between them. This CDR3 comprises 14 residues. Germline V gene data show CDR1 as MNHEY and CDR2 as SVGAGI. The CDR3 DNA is TGTGCCAGCAGTTACCTGCGCGGGAACTACGAGCAGTACTTC. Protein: CASSYLRGNYEQYF.

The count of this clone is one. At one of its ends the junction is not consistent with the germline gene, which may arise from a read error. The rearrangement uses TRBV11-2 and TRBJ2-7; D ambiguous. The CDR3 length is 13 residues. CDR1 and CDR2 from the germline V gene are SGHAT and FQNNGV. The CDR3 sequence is CASSLEPNYEQYF. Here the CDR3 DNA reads TGTGCCAGCAGTTTAGAACCAAACTACGAGCAGTACTTC.

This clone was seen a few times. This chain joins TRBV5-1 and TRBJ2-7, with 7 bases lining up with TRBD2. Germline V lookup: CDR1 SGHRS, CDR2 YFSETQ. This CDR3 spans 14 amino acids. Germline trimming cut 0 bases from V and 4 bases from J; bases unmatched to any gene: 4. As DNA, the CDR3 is TGCGCCAGCAGCTTGGCCCAGGGAGGGTACGAGCAGTACTTC. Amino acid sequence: CASSLAQGGYEQYF.

The CDR3 coding sequence is TGTGCCATCAGCCCCCAGGTCGGGGGGTACACCGGGGAGCTGTTTTTT. It encodes CAISPQVGGYTGELFF. The V call is TRBV10-3, the J call TRBJ2-2; TRBD2 aligns across 7 bases. Germline V gives CDR1 ENHRY, CDR2 SYGVKD. The trim removed 6 bases at V and 3 bases at J, leaving 10 bases unmatched. CDR3 size: 16 residues.

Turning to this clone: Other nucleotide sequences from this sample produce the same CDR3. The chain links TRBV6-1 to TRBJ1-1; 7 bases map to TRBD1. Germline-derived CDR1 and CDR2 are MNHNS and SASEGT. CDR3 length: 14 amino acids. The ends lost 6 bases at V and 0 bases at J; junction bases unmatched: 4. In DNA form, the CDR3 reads TGTGCCAGCAGACGGGACAGTATGAACACTGAAGCTTTCTTT. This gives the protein CASRRDSMNTEAFF.

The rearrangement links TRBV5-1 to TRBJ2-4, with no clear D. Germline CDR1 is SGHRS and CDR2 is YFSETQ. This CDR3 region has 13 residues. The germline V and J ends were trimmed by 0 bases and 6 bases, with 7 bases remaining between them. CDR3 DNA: TGCGCCAGCAGCTTGGAGTATGGAAACATTCAGTACTTC. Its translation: CASSLEYGNIQYF. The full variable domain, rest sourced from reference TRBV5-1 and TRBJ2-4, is KAGVTQTPRYLIKTRGQQVTLSCSPISGHRSVSWYQQTPGQGLQFLFEYFSETQRNKGNFPGRFSGRQFSNSRSEMNVSTLELGDSALYLCASSLEYGNIQYFGAGTRLSVL.

As DNA, the CDR3 is TGTGCCAGCAGCGGGGGGGATACCTACGAGCAGTACTTC. Translation: CASSGGDTYEQYF. The chain combines TRBV7-9 with TRBJ2-7, with 7 positions matching TRBD2. J gave up 2 bases and V 5 bases, and 3 bases lay outside the gene matches. The CDR3 contains 13 residues. Germline CDR1 SEHNR, CDR2 FQNEAQ (reference sequence).